Listed below are T cell receptor beta chains from one sample, sequenced in a study of shared clonotypes between healthy human individuals. Assay: immunoSEQ multiplex PCR; the TCRdb copy retains only in-frame clones and omits some. The table shows over a million clones, with approximately 98.5% occurring only once. Material for sequencing was naive CD4+ T cells sorted from blood. These receptors were obtained from a man aged 25-40 years in good health. Both conserved end residues are part of each CDR3. A D gene is named only where the DNA matches it firmly. Part of the rows lack a size; the others show once, few, many or a class for expanded clones.

cdr3_aa: CASSDRVPQGAHEQYF; cdr3_nt: TGTGCCAGCTCAGACCGTGTCCCGCAGGGCGCCCACGAGCAGTACTTC; j_call: TRBJ2-7; cdr3_length: 16; d_call: NA; clone_size: NA; v_call: TRBV18
cdr3_aa: CASSNGRTSGSEVEQYF; cdr3_nt: TGTGCCAGCAGTAACGGGAGGACTAGCGGGAGCGAGGTCGAGCAGTACTTC; j_call: TRBJ2-7; cdr3_length: 17; d_call: TRBD2; clone_size: NA; v_call: TRBV27
cdr3_aa: CASSLAGNGNQPQHF; cdr3_nt: TGTGCCAGCAGCTTAGCAGGGAATGGCAATCAGCCCCAGCATTTT; j_call: TRBJ1-5; cdr3_length: 15; d_call: NA; clone_size: NA; v_call: TRBV11-2
cdr3_aa: CASSLIDLNTEAFF; cdr3_nt: TGCGCCAGCAGCTTGATAGATCTGAACACTGAAGCTTTCTTT; j_call: TRBJ1-1; cdr3_length: 14; d_call: NA; clone_size: NA; v_call: TRBV5-1
cdr3_aa: CASSPLGQGGGYTF; cdr3_nt: TGTGCCAGCTCACCACTCGGACAGGGGGGAGGCTACACCTTC; j_call: TRBJ1-2; cdr3_length: 14; d_call: TRBD1; clone_size: NA; v_call: TRBV18
cdr3_aa: CASSLDGTDTQYF; cdr3_nt: TGTGCCAGCAGCTTAGATGGAACAGATACGCAGTATTTT; j_call: TRBJ2-3; cdr3_length: 13; d_call: NA; clone_size: NA; v_call: TRBV7-9
cdr3_aa: CASSRTGVDYEQYF; cdr3_nt: TGTGCCAGCAGCCGGACAGGGGTCGACTACGAGCAGTACTTC; j_call: TRBJ2-7; cdr3_length: 14; d_call: TRBD1; clone_size: NA; v_call: TRBV25-1
cdr3_aa: CATSRDQIVAEAFF; cdr3_nt: TGTGCCACCAGCAGAGATCAGATAGTCGCTGAAGCTTTCTTT; j_call: TRBJ1-1; cdr3_length: 14; d_call: NA; clone_size: once; v_call: TRBV15
cdr3_aa: CASSVTSAYTDTQYF; cdr3_nt: TGTGCCAGCAGCGTCACTAGCGCTTACACAGATACGCAGTATTTT; j_call: TRBJ2-3; cdr3_length: 15; d_call: TRBD2; clone_size: NA; v_call: TRBV9
cdr3_aa: CASSRQNQPQHF; cdr3_nt: TGTGCCAGCAGCAGACAGAATCAGCCCCAGCATTTT; j_call: TRBJ1-5; cdr3_length: 12; d_call: NA; clone_size: NA; v_call: TRBV7-9
cdr3_aa: CASSRNVGGRGAYEQYF; cdr3_nt: TGTGCCAGCTCACGTAATGTCGGGGGGCGCGGAGCCTACGAGCAGTACTTC; j_call: TRBJ2-7; cdr3_length: 17; d_call: NA; clone_size: NA; v_call: TRBV18
cdr3_aa: CASSISGTPLSSYEQYF; cdr3_nt: TGTGCCAGTAGTATATCTGGGACTCCTTTAAGCTCCTACGAGCAGTACTTC; j_call: TRBJ2-7; cdr3_length: 17; d_call: NA; clone_size: NA; v_call: TRBV19
cdr3_aa: CASRSKAGTGKNLNYGYTF; cdr3_nt: TGCGCCAGCAGATCAAAAGCCGGGACAGGGAAGAATCTAAACTATGGCTACACCTTC; j_call: TRBJ1-2; cdr3_length: 19; d_call: TRBD1; clone_size: NA; v_call: TRBV10-1
cdr3_aa: CASSLIRDSQETQYF; cdr3_nt: TGCGCCAGCAGCCTAATCCGGGACTCACAAGAGACCCAGTACTTC; j_call: TRBJ2-5; cdr3_length: 15; d_call: NA; clone_size: once; v_call: TRBV4-1
cdr3_aa: CASSFVGNGTGELFF; cdr3_nt: TGTGCCAGCAGTTTTGTCGGGAACGGCACCGGGGAGCTGTTTTTT; j_call: TRBJ2-2; cdr3_length: 15; d_call: NA; clone_size: NA; v_call: TRBV25-1
cdr3_aa: CASSEGTFNQPQHF; cdr3_nt: TGTGCCAGCAGTGAAGGGACCTTCAATCAGCCCCAGCATTTT; j_call: TRBJ1-5; cdr3_length: 14; d_call: NA; clone_size: NA; v_call: TRBV2
cdr3_aa: CASSVRAGAYEQYF; cdr3_nt: TGTGCCAGCAGTGTCAGAGCGGGAGCCTACGAGCAGTACTTC; j_call: TRBJ2-7; cdr3_length: 14; d_call: TRBD2; clone_size: NA; v_call: TRBV2
cdr3_aa: CASSLAGGTGELFF; cdr3_nt: TGTGCCAGCAGCTTGGCGGGAGGCACCGGGGAGCTGTTTTTT; j_call: TRBJ2-2; cdr3_length: 14; d_call: TRBD2; clone_size: NA; v_call: TRBV7-9
cdr3_aa: CASTQMRGQETQYF; cdr3_nt: TGTGCCAGCACCCAAATGAGGGGCCAAGAGACCCAGTACTTC; j_call: TRBJ2-5; cdr3_length: 14; d_call: NA; clone_size: NA; v_call: TRBV6-1
cdr3_aa: CASSLVLAEETQYF; cdr3_nt: TGCGCCAGCAGCTTGGTTTTAGCGGAAGAGACCCAGTACTTC; j_call: TRBJ2-5; cdr3_length: 14; d_call: NA; clone_size: NA; v_call: TRBV5-1
cdr3_aa: CASSDRTYEQYF; cdr3_nt: TGTGCCAGCTCGGACCGTACCTACGAGCAGTACTTC; j_call: TRBJ2-7; cdr3_length: 12; d_call: NA; clone_size: NA; v_call: TRBV18
cdr3_aa: CAGTGTSGRVSDEQFF; cdr3_nt: TGTGCCGGCACAGGGACTAGCGGGAGGGTTAGCGATGAGCAGTTCTTC; j_call: TRBJ2-1; cdr3_length: 16; d_call: TRBD2; clone_size: NA; v_call: TRBV30
cdr3_aa: CASSLERDTQYF; cdr3_nt: TGTGCCAGCAGCTTAGAGAGAGATACGCAGTATTTT; j_call: TRBJ2-3; cdr3_length: 12; d_call: NA; clone_size: NA; v_call: TRBV11-2
cdr3_aa: CASSLCLEGPRRIHQPQHF; cdr3_nt: TGTGCCAGCAGCTTATGTTTGGAAGGGCCCCGACGGATTCATCAGCCCCAGCATTTT; j_call: TRBJ1-5; cdr3_length: 19; d_call: NA; clone_size: NA; v_call: TRBV7-3
cdr3_aa: CASSYDRGIREKLFF; cdr3_nt: TGTGCCAGCAGCTATGACAGGGGAATAAGGGAAAAACTGTTTTTT; j_call: TRBJ1-4; cdr3_length: 15; d_call: TRBD1; clone_size: NA; v_call: TRBV28
cdr3_aa: CASSIGTILSGANVLTF; cdr3_nt: TGTGCCAGTAGTATTGGGACGATCCTCTCTGGGGCCAACGTCCTGACTTTC; j_call: TRBJ2-6; cdr3_length: 17; d_call: NA; clone_size: NA; v_call: TRBV19
cdr3_aa: CASRLQGTNEKLFF; cdr3_nt: TGTGCCAGCAGACTACAGGGAACTAATGAAAAACTGTTTTTT; j_call: TRBJ1-4; cdr3_length: 14; d_call: NA; clone_size: NA; v_call: TRBV5-4
cdr3_aa: CAWSVQRGLREKLFF; cdr3_nt: TGTGCCTGGAGTGTACAGCGGGGGCTCAGGGAAAAACTGTTTTTT; j_call: TRBJ1-4; cdr3_length: 15; d_call: NA; clone_size: NA; v_call: TRBV30
cdr3_aa: CASSPIVARANEQYF; cdr3_nt: TGTGCCAGCTCACCGATCGTTGCCAGGGCCAACGAGCAGTACTTC; j_call: TRBJ2-7; cdr3_length: 15; d_call: NA; clone_size: once; v_call: TRBV18
cdr3_aa: CASGLFGGRGNTGELFF; cdr3_nt: TGTGCTAGTGGTTTGTTTGGCGGCAGGGGGAACACCGGGGAGCTGTTTTTT; j_call: TRBJ2-2; cdr3_length: 17; d_call: NA; clone_size: NA; v_call: TRBV12-5
cdr3_aa: CASSASGLAEYNEQFF; cdr3_nt: TGTGCCAGCAGCGCCTCCGGACTAGCGGAGTACAATGAGCAGTTCTTC; j_call: TRBJ2-1; cdr3_length: 16; d_call: TRBD2; clone_size: NA; v_call: TRBV9
cdr3_aa: CASSLSSGREGKFF; cdr3_nt: TGTGCCAGCAGTTTAAGTAGCGGGAGGGAGGGTAAGTTCTTC; j_call: TRBJ2-1; cdr3_length: 14; d_call: TRBD2; clone_size: NA; v_call: TRBV28
cdr3_aa: CASSWGKGSGNTIYF; cdr3_nt: TGTGCCAGTAGTTGGGGGAAGGGTTCTGGAAACACCATATATTTT; j_call: TRBJ1-3; cdr3_length: 15; d_call: NA; clone_size: NA; v_call: TRBV19
cdr3_aa: CASRQGGLASQETQYF; cdr3_nt: TGCGCCAGCAGACAGGGTGGACTAGCGAGCCAAGAGACCCAGTACTTC; j_call: TRBJ2-5; cdr3_length: 16; d_call: TRBD2; clone_size: NA; v_call: TRBV5-1
cdr3_aa: CASSLGAGAQPQHF; cdr3_nt: TGCGCCAGCAGCTTGGGGGCAGGGGCCCAGCCCCAGCATTTT; j_call: TRBJ1-5; cdr3_length: 14; d_call: NA; clone_size: NA; v_call: TRBV5-1
cdr3_aa: CASSAGLNYGYTF; cdr3_nt: TGTGCCAGCAGTGCGGGGTTAAACTATGGCTACACCTTC; j_call: TRBJ1-2; cdr3_length: 13; d_call: NA; clone_size: few; v_call: TRBV6-1
cdr3_aa: CASSSKMTGATGELFF; cdr3_nt: TGTGCCAGCAGCTCTAAAATGACAGGGGCCACCGGGGAGCTGTTTTTT; j_call: TRBJ2-2; cdr3_length: 16; d_call: TRBD1; clone_size: NA; v_call: TRBV7-7
cdr3_aa: CASSPNGQLPTGELFF; cdr3_nt: TGTGCCAGCAGCCCCAACGGACAGCTTCCCACCGGGGAGCTGTTTTTT; j_call: TRBJ2-2; cdr3_length: 16; d_call: NA; clone_size: NA; v_call: TRBV7-2
cdr3_aa: CASSLPGWGSYNEQFF; cdr3_nt: TGTGCCAGCAGCCTACCCGGGTGGGGCTCCTACAATGAGCAGTTCTTC; j_call: TRBJ2-1; cdr3_length: 16; d_call: NA; clone_size: NA; v_call: TRBV7-6
cdr3_aa: CASSLRLAGLSGKNTGELFF; cdr3_nt: TGTGCCAGCAGTTTACGGCTAGCGGGGCTCTCCGGGAAGAACACCGGGGAGCTGTTTTTT; j_call: TRBJ2-2; cdr3_length: 20; d_call: TRBD2; clone_size: once; v_call: TRBV27
cdr3_aa: CASSFGQVSTDTQYF; cdr3_nt: TGTGCCAGCAGCTTCGGACAGGTTAGCACAGATACGCAGTATTTT; j_call: TRBJ2-3; cdr3_length: 15; d_call: TRBD1; clone_size: NA; v_call: TRBV5-4
cdr3_aa: CASSPPSGRISGELFF; cdr3_nt: TGTGCCAGCAGCCCACCCAGCGGGAGGATTTCCGGGGAGCTGTTTTTT; j_call: TRBJ2-2; cdr3_length: 16; d_call: TRBD2; clone_size: NA; v_call: TRBV7-2
cdr3_aa: CASSRELQGWVSHEQYF; cdr3_nt: TGTGCCAGCAGCCGGGAACTACAGGGTTGGGTTTCCCACGAGCAGTACTTC; j_call: TRBJ2-7; cdr3_length: 17; d_call: NA; clone_size: NA; v_call: TRBV4-2
cdr3_aa: CASSPLFLGVDRPGNTIYF; cdr3_nt: TGTGCCAGCTCACCACTCTTCCTGGGCGTCGATCGCCCTGGAAACACCATATATTTT; j_call: TRBJ1-3; cdr3_length: 19; d_call: NA; clone_size: NA; v_call: TRBV18